This T cell receptor (beta chain) was documented in a study of blood T cell repertoires in COVID-19. Study as a whole: Donors in the United States, Italy and Spain gave samples during acute or convalescent COVID-19. T cells, B-cell-depleted T cells, or PBMCs supplied cDNA or gDNA.

Germline CDR1 and CDR2: SGHTA and FQGTGA. With 1 base removed from V and 0 bases from J, the gap between germline ends came to 13 bases. This CDR3 contains 17 residues. In the authors' workflow: Counts of nucleated cells, estimated from reference gene primer amplification, were obtained. Repertoires were generated with immunoSEQ multiplex PCR, while TCRdb's copy carries only in-frame clones and drops some. The DNA gave D and trimming, while V, J and clone size come from that table. The repertoire holds around 97,000 clones, with around 87% as singletons. The sequence was collected from a human donor in a cohort sampled during active COVID-19. The sequenced sample was peripheral blood. The V and J genes are TRBV7-3 and TRBJ2-1; D not resolved. CDR3 in DNA: TGTGCCAGCAGCTTAAGGAGAATCGGTAGCTCCTACAATGAGCAGTTCTTC. It is translated as CASSLRRIGSSYNEQFF.